The 18 T cell receptor beta chains reported below all come from one sample, sequenced in a study of blood T cell repertoires in COVID-19. The assay was immunoSEQ multiplex PCR, and TCRdb's table has in-frame clones only and misses some. The repertoire holds some 100,000 clones, with roughly 86% as singletons. The sequencing input was peripheral blood. These receptors were obtained from a man between 50 and 59 years old with acute or convalescent COVID-19.

This clone was seen only a few times. The rearrangement links TRBV11-2 to TRBJ1-6, with D possibly matching TRBD1 (6 bases). V lost 5 bases and J 9 bases, leaving 20 bases between the germline ends. The CDR3 contains 16 residues. The V gene's germline CDR1 is SGHAT and CDR2 FQNNGV. The CDR3 here is CASSPLLDRQGSPLHF. In DNA form, the CDR3 reads TGTGCCAGCAGCCCCCTACTCGACAGGCAGGGTTCACCCCTCCACTTT. Full variable domain (remainder filled in from reference TRBV11-2 and TRBJ1-6): EAGVAQSPRYKIIEKRQSVAFWCNPISGHATLYWYQQILGQGPKLLIQFQNNGVVDDSQLPKDRFSAERLKGVDSTLKIQPAKLEDSAVYLCASSPLLDRQGSPLHFGNGTRLTVT.

The chain uses TRBV28 and TRBJ2-1, with D unresolved. Germline V gene lookup returns CDR1 MDHEN and CDR2 SYDVKM. The CDR3 spans 13 residues. The V and J ends lost 8 bases and 3 bases respectively, with 11 bases between them. CDR3 loop: CASLDTFYNEQFF. The CDR3 DNA sequence: TGTGCCAGCCTCGACACTTTCTACAATGAGCAGTTCTTC.

This clone appeared a few times. The chain carries TRBV9 and TRBJ1-1; 8 bases fit TRBD1. The CDR3 has 15 amino acids. Per germline, CDR1 SGDLS and CDR2 YYNGEE. Trimming at V came to 0 bases and at J to 2 bases, leaving 3 bases not matched to a gene. CDR3 coding DNA: TGTGCCAGCAGCGTAGAAGGGACAGGCAACACTGAAGCTTTCTTT. The encoded protein is CASSVEGTGNTEAFF. Variable domain in full (rest from reference TRBV9 and TRBJ1-1): DSGVTQTPKHLITATGQRVTLRCSPRSGDLSVYWYQQSLDQGLQFLIQYYNGEERAKGNILERFSAQQFPDLHSELNLSSLELGDSALYFCASSVEGTGNTEAFFGQGTRLTVV.

This chain joins TRBV5-6 and TRBJ2-7; no definite D call. The CDR3 is made up of 14 amino acids. Germline lookup yields CDR1 SGHDT and CDR2 YYEEEE. Between the trimmed V and J ends, which lost 4 bases and 1 base, there was a span of 12 bases. CDR3 DNA sequence: TGTGCCAGCAGCATGTGGAGTTCGTCCTACGAGCAGTACTTC. As protein: CASSMWSSSYEQYF.

Only a few counts were recorded for this clone. The chain couples TRBV19 to TRBJ1-5; D is undetermined. V shed 4 bases and J shed 6 bases, with 13 bases lying between them. CDR3 length: 14 amino acids. Per the germline V gene, CDR1 is LNHDA and CDR2 is SQIVND (reference sequence). Here the CDR3 DNA reads TGTGCCAGTAGTACGCTTTCACAGATTCAGCCCCAGCATTTT. Its translation is CASSTLSQIQPQHF.

The J gene is TRBJ1-2, the V gene TRBV10-2; D might be TRBD1 (6 bases). V was pared by 4 bases and J by 6 bases, with 18 bases between. Germline loops: CDR1 WSHSY, CDR2 SAAADI. This CDR3 is 15 amino acids long. CDR3 DNA sequence: TGCGCCAGCAGTGGCCAAGACAGGTATGAAAATGGCTACACCTTC. Protein product: CASSGQDRYENGYTF.

The chain combines TRBV4-2 with TRBJ1-1, with D uncertain. Per the germline V gene, CDR1 is LGHNA and CDR2 is YNFKEQ. The CDR3 is made up of 13 amino acids. Trimming stripped 0 bases from V and 3 bases from J, with 5 bases between. For the CDR3, the DNA is TGTGCCAGCAGCCAAGATATCGACACTGAAGCTTTCTTT. Amino acids: CASSQDIDTEAFF.

This clone showed up just once. The V gene is TRBV5-6, the J gene TRBJ1-6, with D perhaps matching TRBD1 (6 bases). The V gene's germline CDR1 is SGHDT and CDR2 YYEEEE. This CDR3 is 15 amino acids long. V was trimmed by 0 bases and J by 9 bases, leaving 13 bases between them. The CDR3 loop is CASSLGQGWISPLHF. DNA for the CDR3: TGTGCCAGCAGCTTGGGGCAGGGGTGGATTTCACCCCTCCACTTT.

The chain recombines TRBV6-5 with TRBJ2-1, with 8 bases identical to TRBD2. With V trimmed by 11 bases and J by 7 bases, 16 bases remained unmatched. Germline V gene sequence: CDR1 MNHEY, CDR2 SVGAGI. The CDR3 is 15 residues long. This CDR3 is CAATGLGLGFNEQFF. In DNA, the CDR3 is TGTGCCGCAACGGGATTGGGACTAGGGTTTAATGAGCAGTTCTTC.

The gene calls are TRBV14 and TRBJ2-3; 8 bases line up with TRBD2. This CDR3 spans 16 amino acids. After removal of 1 base from V and 4 bases from J, the junction contained 7 bases not matched to a gene. The V gene's germline CDR1 is SGHDN and CDR2 FVKESK. The DNA of the CDR3 is TGTGCCAGCAGCCAAGCGCTAACGGGAGGGGCAGATACGCAGTATTTT. Its translation: CASSQALTGGADTQYF.

The table lists this clone with a few counts. V is TRBV5-1 and J is TRBJ2-2; D unclear. The germline CDR1 and CDR2 sequences are SGHRS and YFSETQ. The germline V and J ends were trimmed by 0 bases and 6 bases, with 6 bases remaining between them. This CDR3 spans 13 amino acids. The CDR3 sequence is CASSLDWSGELFF. Written as DNA, the CDR3 is TGCGCCAGCAGCTTGGACTGGTCCGGGGAGCTGTTTTTT.

The chain links TRBV4-1 to TRBJ2-7; 8 bases are shared with TRBD2. V was clipped by 0 bases and J by 3 bases; unmatched bases: 7. There are 16 residues in the CDR3. Germline V gives CDR1 MGHRA, CDR2 YSYEKL. Written as DNA, the CDR3 is TGCGCCAGCAGCCAAGATCGGGCGGGAGGCGGCTACGAGCAGTACTTC. Translating it yields CASSQDRAGGGYEQYF.

The V gene is TRBV14, the J gene TRBJ1-2, with D perhaps matching TRBD1 (5 bases). V gave up 3 bases and J gave up 2 bases, with 10 bases separating them. CDR3 size: 14 residues. Germline V gives CDR1 SGHDN, CDR2 FVKESK. The CDR3 loop is CASSHGEGNYGYTF. The CDR3 DNA reads TGTGCCAGCAGCCACGGGGAGGGGAACTATGGCTACACCTTC.

V gene TRBV10-3 combines with J gene TRBJ1-5; D possibly corresponds to TRBD1 (5 bases). The CDR3 length is 15 residues. V lost 2 bases to trimming and J lost 2 bases, with 10 bases between them. Germline values: CDR1 ENHRY, CDR2 SYGVKD. The chain's CDR3 is CAISEAGYGNQPQHF. The DNA for the CDR3 is TGTGCCATCAGTGAGGCAGGGTATGGCAATCAGCCCCAGCATTTT.

The DNA for the CDR3 is TGCGCCAGCCGACAGGAACGGAACACTGAAGCTTTCTTT. Residues: CASRQERNTEAFF. The chain carries TRBV10-1 and TRBJ1-1; weak D call: TRBD1 (6 bases). CDR3 length: 13 residues. The germline V gene has CDR1 WNHNN and CDR2 SYGVQD (reference sequence). The V and J ends lost 8 bases and 1 base respectively, with 11 bases between them.

The chain uses TRBV6-1 and TRBJ1-6, with D uncertain. Germline V gene sequence: CDR1 MNHNS, CDR2 SASEGT. This CDR3 is 9 amino acids long. V lost 8 bases and J lost 13, with 6 bases in between. CDR3 region: CASGRPLHF. CDR3 bases: TGTGCCAGCGGCAGGCCCCTCCACTTT.

The rearrangement uses TRBV10-2 and TRBJ2-1, with TRBD1 identical over 9 bases. There are 16 residues in the CDR3. Losses at the gene ends were 1 base for V and 7 bases for J; bases not matched to a gene: 8. Germline V CDR1 and CDR2: WSHSY, SAAADI. CDR3 in amino acids: CASSEWGTGSGNEQFF. The CDR3 DNA sequence: TGCGCCAGCAGTGAGTGGGGGACAGGGAGTGGGAATGAGCAGTTCTTC.

The V and J genes are TRBV11-3 and TRBJ2-1, with 14 nucleotides matching TRBD2. CDR1 is SGHNT, CDR2 YENEEA, per germline. V dropped 1 base and J dropped 9; count of bases not matched to a gene: 8. The CDR3 has 17 amino acids. The CDR3 reads CASSLATSGRALSEQFF. The CDR3 nucleotides read TGTGCCAGCAGCTTAGCGACTAGCGGGAGGGCGTTGAGTGAGCAGTTCTTC.